The clone carrying this TCR beta chain was counted a few times. The record originates from a study of T-cell reconstitution after alpha-beta-depleted transplantation in children. V gave up 3 bases and J gave up 2 bases; unmatched junction bases: 19. Germline V gives CDR1 SGHDN, CDR2 FVKESK. The CDR3 is made up of 24 amino acids. Unique molecular identifiers tagged the TCRbeta library. In TCRdb, the PCR reads were re-called with MiXCR into one record per CDR3 protein. The repertoire has about 500,000 distinct CDR3 sequences, approximately 10% of them found once; the top ten carry approximately 15%. This clonotype originated in a female patient aged 2-10 years who had a stem cell transplant for aplastic anemia, so the T cells may come from the graft donor. This chain joins TRBV14 and TRBJ2-6; 16 positions match TRBD2. The starting material was PBMCs, mostly from graft donor cells, obtained 180 days after TCRalphabeta/CD19-depleted stem cell transplant. CDR3 protein: CASSHTMGLAGGPVWEAGANVLTF. The CDR3 bases are TGTGCCAGCAGCCACACTATGGGACTAGCGGGAGGGCCGGTCTGGGAGGCTGGGGCCAACGTCCTGACTTTC.